The 25 T cell receptor beta chains presented below share a single source sample, sequenced in a study of post-analysis software for immune sequencing data. Study-level results: Compared with controls, patients had more of 4 to 6 TRBV segments, including TRBV5-6, TRBV5-1 and TRBV20-1.

TCR beta cDNA libraries included unique molecular identifiers. One entry per CDR3 protein results from TCRdb running MiXCR on the PCR reads. Among under 650,000 distinct CDR3 sequences, roughly 40% were seen once, and the ten largest hold roughly 1.7%. These TCRs are of unknown antigen specificity. The material sequenced was blood. These receptors came from a girl aged 5-17 years with multiple sclerosis.

V and J are TRBV25-1 and TRBJ2-1; D is ambiguous. Germline V CDR1 and CDR2: MGHDK, SYGVNS. The CDR3 has 13 amino acids. CDR3 DNA sequence: TGTGTCTTGATGTGGCTGTCTTACAATGAGCAGTTCTTC. Protein product: CVLMWLSYNEQFF.

This clonotype was recorded a few times. This chain joins TRBV7-9 and TRBJ2-7; 7 bases are a match to TRBD1. The CDR3 is made up of 14 amino acids. J gave up 7 bases and V 5 bases, and 11 bases lay outside the gene matches. Germline V gives CDR1 SEHNR, CDR2 FQNEAQ (reference sequence). In nucleotides, the CDR3 is TGTGCCAGCAGCAGAGGACAGGACCTACGGGAGCAGTACTTC. The encoded protein is CASSRGQDLREQYF.

V gene TRBV30 combines with J gene TRBJ1-6; D call uncertain. The CDR3 extends over 15 amino acids. Trimming removed 0 bases from V and 5 bases from J, with 11 bases in between. From germline, CDR1 is GTSNPN and CDR2 SVGIG (reference sequence). CDR3: CAWSVDGEDNSPLHF. DNA for the CDR3: TGTGCCTGGAGTGTAGACGGGGAGGATAATTCACCCCTCCACTTT. Complete variable domain (other parts from reference TRBV30 and TRBJ1-6): SQTIHQWPATLVQPVGSPLSLECTVEGTSNPNLYWYRQAAGRGLQLLFYSVGIGQISSEVPQNLSASRPQDRQFILSSKKLLLSDSGFYLCAWSVDGEDNSPLHFGNGTRLTVT.

The V and J genes are TRBV7-7 and TRBJ2-7, with a tentative D call TRBD2 (6 bases). The better agreement between TRBJ2-5 and the DNA end casts doubt on the J call. CDR1 is SSHAT, CDR2 FNYEAQ, per germline (reference sequence). The CDR3 loop spans 16 amino acids. The CDR3 DNA is TGTGCTAGCGGCCACGGTCGGATCATCGGGGCAGAGACCCAGTACTTC. Translating gives CASGHGRIIGAETQYF.

This clonotype was detected once. This rearrangement joins TRBV4-2 to TRBJ1-4; the D gene is possibly TRBD1 (5 bases). The V end was cut by 4 bases, the J end by 2 bases, with 11 bases between. This CDR3 spans 15 amino acids. Germline V gives CDR1 LGHNA, CDR2 YNFKEQ. This CDR3 reads CASSPRDATNEKLFF. The CDR3 coding sequence is TGTGCCAGCAGCCCTCGGGACGCTACTAATGAAAAACTGTTTTTT.

In DNA form, the CDR3 reads TGTGCCAGCAGCCCAGTGGGGGCGCAAGGCTACGAGCAGTACTTC. Protein: CASSPVGAQGYEQYF. This sequence joins TRBV7-2 and TRBJ2-7; TRBD1 might be the D (6 bases). The germline gives CDR1 SGHTA, CDR2 FQGNSA. The CDR3 consists of 15 residues. The V end was cut by 5 bases, the J end by 3 bases, with 17 bases between.

The CDR3 coding sequence is TGCGCCAGCAGCTCCTACCCAGGATTGCCGTTGAACGGGCAGTACTTC. This codes for CASSSYPGLPLNGQYF. This rearrangement joins TRBV5-1 to TRBJ2-7; no firm D call. V was trimmed by 3 bases and J by 9 bases, leaving 25 bases between them. This CDR3 has 16 amino acids. The germline CDR1 and CDR2 sequences are SGHRS and YFSETQ.

Only a few counts were recorded for this clonotype. This chain uses TRBV12-3 or TRBV12-4 with TRBJ2-5; D call uncertain. Between the trimmed V and J ends, which lost 6 bases and 5 bases, there was a span of 10 bases. This CDR3 is 12 amino acids long. As DNA, the CDR3 is TGTGCCAGCAGCTTACGGTGGGAGACCCAGTACTTC. It codes for CASSLRWETQYF.

J is TRBJ1-4 and V is TRBV2; no reliable D call. The germline V and J ends were trimmed by 4 bases and 8 bases, with 11 bases remaining between them. The CDR3 totals 13 residues. The germline CDR1 and CDR2 sequences are SNHLY and FYNNEI. CDR3 region: CASSGTAGEKLFF. In DNA, the CDR3 is TGTGCCAGCAGTGGGACGGCCGGGGAAAAACTGTTTTTT.

Only one count was recorded for this clonotype. It may be a read error: a sequence one base away is much more abundant. The CDR3 DNA follows: TGTGCCGGCAGTCGGGGTTGGGAAAGCTCCTACAATGAGCAGTTCTTC. Its translation is CAGSRGWESSYNEQFF. The gene calls are TRBV12-3 or TRBV12-4 and TRBJ2-1; D is possibly TRBD2 (5 bases). The CDR3 runs 16 residues.

The rearrangement links TRBV5-1 to TRBJ2-4; D is perhaps TRBD1 or TRBD2 (5 bases each). The V end was cut by 3 bases, the J end by 7 bases, with 17 bases between. This CDR3 region has 15 residues. Germline loops: CDR1 SGHRS, CDR2 YFSETQ. The CDR3 nucleotides are TGCGCCAGCAGCTCGAACCGGGACCTGGGGAACATTCAGTACTTC. Residues: CASSSNRDLGNIQYF.

In this sample, this clonotype turned up a few times. The rearrangement joins TRBV20-1 to TRBJ2-3; 9 bases are a match to TRBD2. V lost 3 bases, J lost 2 bases, and 9 bases stayed unmatched. Per the germline V gene, CDR1 is DFQATT and CDR2 is SNEGSKA (reference sequence). The CDR3 has 16 amino acids. The CDR3 here is CSASVIAGANTDTQYF. The CDR3, as DNA: TGCAGTGCTAGCGTCATAGCGGGAGCCAACACAGATACGCAGTATTTT.

This clonotype appeared a few times. This chain connects TRBV6-5 to TRBJ2-7, with D possibly being TRBD1 (6 bases). The CDR3 totals 14 residues. Germline V gene lookup returns CDR1 MNHEY and CDR2 SVGAGI. With 5 bases removed from V and 0 bases from J, the gap between germline ends came to 11 bases. The CDR3 reads CASSPGHNSYEQYF. CDR3 bases: TGTGCCAGCAGTCCGGGACACAACTCCTACGAGCAGTACTTC.

This chain links TRBV7-9 with TRBJ1-1; weak D call: TRBD1 (6 bases). Per germline, CDR1 SEHNR and CDR2 FQNEAQ (reference sequence). CDR3 size: 14 residues. V was trimmed by 4 bases and J by 3 bases, leaving 12 bases between them. CDR3 sequence: CASSSRTAYTEAFF. DNA for the CDR3: TGTGCCAGCAGCTCGCGGACAGCCTACACTGAAGCTTTCTTT.

This rearrangement joins TRBV3-1 to TRBJ2-7; D gene unclear. The CDR3 length is 14 residues. Trimming left V 5 bases short and J 3 bases short, with 14 bases between. The germline CDR1 and CDR2 sequences are LGHDT and YNNKEL (reference sequence). CDR3 residues: CASSVGPSVYEQYF. The CDR3 nucleotides read TGTGCCAGCAGCGTCGGGCCTTCGGTCTACGAGCAGTACTTC.

There are a few counts of this clonotype. The chain joins TRBV12-3 or TRBV12-4 to TRBJ1-2; D unresolved. The CDR3 runs 11 residues. V was shortened by 4 bases and J by 4 bases, with 4 bases between the two germline ends. The CDR3 sequence is CASSWSYGYTF. In nucleotides, the CDR3 is TGTGCCAGCAGTTGGAGCTATGGCTACACCTTC.

The rearrangement joins TRBV6-2 or TRBV6-3 to TRBJ2-7; 12 bases match TRBD2. The ends lost 6 bases at V and 5 bases at J; junction bases unmatched: 5. CDR1 MNHEY and CDR2 SVGEGT come from the germline V gene. The length of the CDR3 is 14 residues. CDR3 nucleotide sequence: TGTGCCAGCAGAGAACTAGCGGGAGGAGACGAGCAGTACTTC. Its protein is CASRELAGGDEQYF.

V is TRBV6-1 and J is TRBJ2-4; D may be TRBD1 (5 bases). The DNA end is more similar to TRBJ2-7, so the J call may be wrong. The CDR3 consists of 13 residues. The germline gives CDR1 MNHNS, CDR2 SASEGT. CDR3 DNA sequence: TGTGCCAGCAGAGGACACAATGGCTACGAGCAGTACTTC. Encoded protein: CASRGHNGYEQYF.

The chain couples TRBV12-3 or TRBV12-4 to TRBJ2-1, with 10 bases identical to TRBD2. With V trimmed by 7 bases and J by 6 bases, 15 bases remained unmatched. The CDR3 length is 17 residues. The CDR3 coding sequence is TGTGCCAGCACTTACTTTCCGACTCTAGCGGGAGTCAATGAGCAGTTCTTC. Translating it yields CASTYFPTLAGVNEQFF.

The V and J genes are TRBV7-9 and TRBJ2-1; D tentatively fits TRBD1 or TRBD2 (5 bases each). V was pared by 4 bases and J by 2 bases, with 21 bases between. CDR1 SEHNR and CDR2 FQNEAQ come from the germline V gene (reference sequence). This CDR3 spans 18 amino acids. CDR3 in amino acids: CASSSPPRGPSAYNEQFF. CDR3 bases: TGTGCCAGCAGCTCCCCCCCGAGGGGCCCTTCGGCCTACAATGAGCAGTTCTTC.

This clonotype was seen a few times. The chain couples TRBV7-2 to TRBJ2-3; 9 bases are shared with TRBD2. The CDR3 length is 18 residues. The germline CDR1 and CDR2 sequences are SGHTA and FQGNSA. V shed 4 bases and J 0 bases; nucleotides not matched to a gene: 11. DNA for the CDR3: TGTGCCAGCAGCTATCCCACCTCCCTAGCGGGAAGCACAGATACGCAGTATTTT. As protein: CASSYPTSLAGSTDTQYF.

This clonotype was found a few times. This rearrangement joins TRBV12-3 or TRBV12-4 to TRBJ2-1, with TRBD1 matching 9 bases. This CDR3 has 14 residues. J gave up 4 bases and V 6 bases, and 4 bases lay outside the gene matches. CDR3 sequence: CASRSDRGYNEQFF. The CDR3 DNA is TGTGCCAGCAGGTCAGACAGGGGGTACAATGAGCAGTTCTTC.

In its sample, this clonotype is large. The chain has TRBV5-1 and TRBJ2-3; 10 bases are shared with TRBD2. The CDR3 has 17 amino acids. Trimming took 1 base from V and 3 from J; bases not matched to a gene: 8. In germline, CDR1 is SGHRS, CDR2 YFSETQ. In DNA, the CDR3 is TGCGCCAGCAGCTTGTCTCTAGCGGGAGATGCGACAGATACGCAGTATTTT. As protein: CASSLSLAGDATDTQYF.

The rearrangement uses TRBV14 and TRBJ1-2; 7 bases are shared with TRBD1. V gave up 4 bases and J gave up 3 bases; unmatched junction bases: 14. CDR3 length: 17 residues. From germline, CDR1 is SGHDN and CDR2 FVKESK. The CDR3 DNA reads as TGTGCCAGCAGCCTTGGGACAGAAGTTGTCCTATACTATGGCTACACCTTC. This sequence encodes CASSLGTEVVLYYGYTF.

This clonotype showed up just a few times. The J gene is TRBJ2-5, the V gene TRBV24-1; D is possibly TRBD2 (5 bases). CDR1 and CDR2 from the germline V gene are KGHDR and SFDVKD. This CDR3 is built from 13 residues. The V end lost 9 bases, the J end lost 5 bases, and 15 bases lay between the germline ends. The CDR3 reads CATAGPLGETQYF. The CDR3 DNA sequence: TGTGCCACCGCGGGTCCCTTAGGGGAGACCCAGTACTTC.